The source of this T cell receptor beta chain is a study of T cell changes during pregnancy in multiple sclerosis (dated by TCRdb to 2018 to 2020). Background for the entire study: Changes in the T cell repertoire over the course of pregnancy were examined in this study in women with multiple sclerosis.

In regard to this clone: Its binding antigen is unknown. The input lacks base qualities; no much larger clone sits a single base away.

The library was produced with the immunoSEQ multiplex PCR assay. As stored in TCRdb, this immuneACCESS dataset retains in-frame rearrangements with V and J assigned. A fraction of the clones does not appear; measured against another copy, unresolved V genes explain less than half of the discrepancy, and the remainder lacks a known reason. The sample records 25,000 to 40,000 clones, about nine tenths of which are singletons. Of the sample, approximately 10% is held by the ten largest clones. The input for sequencing was CD8+ T cells from peripheral blood mononuclear cells, taken in the third trimester of pregnancy. This TCR derives from a female donor with multiple sclerosis, enrolled in a pregnancy study.

The encoded CDR3 is CASNVVTSGVYNEQFF. The bases read TGCGCCAGCAACGTCGTTACTAGCGGGGTTTACAATGAGCAGTTCTTC. The V and J segments used are TRBV5-1 and TRBJ2-1, and 10 junction bases match TRBD2. From the cysteine through the phenylalanine, the CDR3 covers 16 amino acids. The retained sequence is limited to the CDR3, 48 bases, with the frame set at the first base. Germline trimming: 6 bases from V, 4 bases from J; junction bases outside gene matches: 10. As encoded in the germline V gene, CDR1 is SGHRS while CDR2 is YFSETQ.